These 5 T cell receptor beta chains were all obtained from the same sample, sequenced in a study of blood T cell repertoires in COVID-19. Generated by immunoSEQ multiplex PCR, the TCRdb table keeps only in-frame clones and is missing some. The sample includes 55,000 to 65,000 clones, roughly nine tenths of them seen just once. Sequences were obtained from peripheral blood. The source is a human donor with acute or convalescent COVID-19. The donor label of this sample is uncertain.

The chain recombines TRBV18 with TRBJ1-2; D is perhaps TRBD1 (5 bases). This CDR3 has 15 amino acids. V was trimmed by 3 bases and J by 4 bases, leaving 15 bases between them. CDR1 and CDR2 from the germline V gene are KGHSH and LQKENI. The CDR3 reads CASSPQGASPYGYTF. CDR3 nucleotide sequence: TGTGCCAGCTCACCCCAAGGGGCCTCCCCCTATGGCTACACCTTC.

The chain combines TRBV5-1 with TRBJ1-3; 8 nucleotides line up with TRBD1. The CDR3 loop spans 15 amino acids. Germline assignment: CDR1 SGHRS and CDR2 YFSETQ. Trimming at V came to 4 bases and at J to 4 bases, leaving 7 bases not matched to a gene. In DNA form, the CDR3 reads TGCGCCAGCAGCCAGGGACAGGTCGCAGGAAACACCATATATTTT. Translating gives CASSQGQVAGNTIYF.

This clone was observed once. The chain carries TRBV27 and TRBJ1-1; TRBD1 agrees at 8 bases. The J segment lost 1 base and the V segment lost 5 bases, leaving 6 bases of the junction unmatched. The germline CDR1 and CDR2 sequences are MNHEY and SMNVEV (reference sequence). The CDR3 consists of 15 residues. This CDR3 reads CASSRQGAQNTEAFF. CDR3 coding DNA: TGTGCCAGCAGTCGGCAGGGGGCTCAGAACACTGAAGCTTTCTTT.

This clone showed up just a few times. This chain uses TRBV28 with TRBJ1-1; the match to TRBD1 covers 8 bases. V lost 7 bases to trimming and J lost 11 bases; unmatched junction nucleotides: 9. Germline V gives CDR1 MDHEN, CDR2 SYDVKM. This CDR3 contains 12 residues. The CDR3 region is CASNTDRAWAFF. The CDR3 DNA sequence: TGTGCCAGCAATACGGACAGGGCTTGGGCTTTCTTT.

This clone occurred a few times. The V and J genes are TRBV28 and TRBJ1-2; TRBD1 matches at 9 bases. The junction had 10 bases not matched to a gene; V was cut back by 8 bases and J by 6 bases. CDR1 MDHEN and CDR2 SYDVKM come from the germline V gene. The CDR3 has 14 residues. DNA of the CDR3: TGTGCCAGCCAGAACAGGGGGCAGATAGATGGCTACACCTTC. It specifies CASQNRGQIDGYTF.